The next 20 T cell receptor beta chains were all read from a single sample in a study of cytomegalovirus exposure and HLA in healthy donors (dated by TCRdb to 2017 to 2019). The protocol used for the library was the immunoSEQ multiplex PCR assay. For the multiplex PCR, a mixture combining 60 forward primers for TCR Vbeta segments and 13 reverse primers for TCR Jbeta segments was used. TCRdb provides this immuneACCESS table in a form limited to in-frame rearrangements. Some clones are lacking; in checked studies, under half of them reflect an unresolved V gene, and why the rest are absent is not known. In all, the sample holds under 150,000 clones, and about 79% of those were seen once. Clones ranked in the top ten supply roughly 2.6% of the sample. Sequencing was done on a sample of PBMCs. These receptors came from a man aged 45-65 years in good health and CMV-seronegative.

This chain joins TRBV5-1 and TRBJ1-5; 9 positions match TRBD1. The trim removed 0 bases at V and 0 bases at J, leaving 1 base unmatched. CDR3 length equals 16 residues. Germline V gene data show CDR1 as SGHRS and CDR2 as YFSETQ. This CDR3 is CASSLEGQGSNQPQHF. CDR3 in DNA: TGCGCCAGCAGCTTGGAGGGACAGGGTAGCAATCAGCCCCAGCATTTT.

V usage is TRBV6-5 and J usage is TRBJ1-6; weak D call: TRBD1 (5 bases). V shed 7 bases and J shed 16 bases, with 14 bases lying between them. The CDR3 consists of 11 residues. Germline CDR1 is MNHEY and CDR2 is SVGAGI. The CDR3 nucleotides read TGTGCCAGCACCCACGGGGGAACTCTCCACTTT. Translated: CASTHGGTLHF.

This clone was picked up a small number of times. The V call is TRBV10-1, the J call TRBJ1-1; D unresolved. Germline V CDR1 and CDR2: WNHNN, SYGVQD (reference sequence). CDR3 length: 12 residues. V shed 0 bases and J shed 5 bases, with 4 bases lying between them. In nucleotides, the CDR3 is TGCGCCAGCAGTGAGTCCGGGACTGAAGCTTTCTTT. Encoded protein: CASSESGTEAFF.

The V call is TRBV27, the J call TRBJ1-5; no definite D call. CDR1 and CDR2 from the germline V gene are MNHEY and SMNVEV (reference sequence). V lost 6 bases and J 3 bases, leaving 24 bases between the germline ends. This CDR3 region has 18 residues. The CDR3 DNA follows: TGTGCCAGCAGCCCCATCGCAAACCCGGGGAGAGACAATCAGCCCCAGCATTTT. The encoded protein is CASSPIANPGRDNQPQHF.

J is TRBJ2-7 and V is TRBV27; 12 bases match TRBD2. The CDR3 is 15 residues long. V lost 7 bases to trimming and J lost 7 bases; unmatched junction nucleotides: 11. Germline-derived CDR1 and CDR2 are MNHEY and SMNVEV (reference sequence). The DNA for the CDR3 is TGTGCCAGCACTGGGAGAACTAGCGGGGGGAGAGAGCAGTACTTC. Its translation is CASTGRTSGGREQYF.

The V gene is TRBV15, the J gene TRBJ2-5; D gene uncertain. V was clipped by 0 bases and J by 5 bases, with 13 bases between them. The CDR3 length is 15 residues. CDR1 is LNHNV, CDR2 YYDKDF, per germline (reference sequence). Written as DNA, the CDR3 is TGTGCCACCAGCAGAGAGGGCTCTCCTCAGGAGACCCAGTACTTC. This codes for CATSREGSPQETQYF. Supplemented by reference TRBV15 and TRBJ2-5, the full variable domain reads DAMVIQNPRYQVTQFGKPVTLSCSQTLNHNVMYWYQQKSSQAPKLLFHYYDKDFNNEADTPDNFQSRRPNTSFCFLDIRSPGLGDTAMYLCATSREGSPQETQYFGPGTRLLVL.

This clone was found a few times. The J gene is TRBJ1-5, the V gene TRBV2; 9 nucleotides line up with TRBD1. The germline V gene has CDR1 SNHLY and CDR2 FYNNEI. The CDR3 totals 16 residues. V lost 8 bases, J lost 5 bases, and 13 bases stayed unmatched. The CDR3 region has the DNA TGTGCCAGCTCGGGACAGGGAGGGTCATTTGATCAGCCCCAGCATTTT. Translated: CASSGQGGSFDQPQHF.

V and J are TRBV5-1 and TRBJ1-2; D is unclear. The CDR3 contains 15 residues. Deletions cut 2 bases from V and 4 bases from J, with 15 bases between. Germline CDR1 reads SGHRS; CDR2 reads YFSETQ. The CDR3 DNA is TGCGCCAGCAGCTTACGAACGCAGGATCCCTATGGCTACACCTTC. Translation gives CASSLRTQDPYGYTF.

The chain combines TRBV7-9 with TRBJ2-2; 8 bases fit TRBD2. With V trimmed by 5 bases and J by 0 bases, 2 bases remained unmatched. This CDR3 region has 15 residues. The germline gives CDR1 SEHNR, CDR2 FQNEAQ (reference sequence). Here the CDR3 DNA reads TGTGCCAGCAGCCCGGGGGGGCCGAACACCGGGGAGCTGTTTTTT. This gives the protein CASSPGGPNTGELFF.

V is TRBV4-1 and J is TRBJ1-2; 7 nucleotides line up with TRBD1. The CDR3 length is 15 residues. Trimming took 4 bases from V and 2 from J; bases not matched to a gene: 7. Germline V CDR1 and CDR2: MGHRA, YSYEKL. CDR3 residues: CASSPLGQTNYGYTF. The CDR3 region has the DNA TGCGCCAGCAGCCCACTGGGACAGACAAACTATGGCTACACCTTC.

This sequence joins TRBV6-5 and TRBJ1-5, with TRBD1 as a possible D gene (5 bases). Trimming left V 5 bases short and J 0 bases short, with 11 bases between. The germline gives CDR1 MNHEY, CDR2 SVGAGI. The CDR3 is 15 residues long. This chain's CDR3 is CASSRSGDSNQPQHF. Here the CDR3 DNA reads TGTGCCAGCAGTCGTTCGGGGGATAGCAATCAGCCCCAGCATTTT.

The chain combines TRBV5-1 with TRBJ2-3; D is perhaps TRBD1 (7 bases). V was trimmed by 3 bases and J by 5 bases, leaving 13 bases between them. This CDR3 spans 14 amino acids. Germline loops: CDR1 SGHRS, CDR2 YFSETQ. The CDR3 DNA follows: TGCGCCAGCAGCTCGACAGGGAGGCGAGATACGCAGTATTTT. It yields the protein CASSSTGRRDTQYF.

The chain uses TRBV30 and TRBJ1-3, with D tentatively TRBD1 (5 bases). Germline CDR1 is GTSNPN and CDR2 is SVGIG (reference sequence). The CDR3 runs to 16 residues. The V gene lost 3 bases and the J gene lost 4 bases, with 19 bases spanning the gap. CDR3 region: CAWRGSGGSLGNTIYF. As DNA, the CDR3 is TGTGCCTGGAGAGGGAGCGGGGGGAGTTTAGGAAACACCATATATTTT.

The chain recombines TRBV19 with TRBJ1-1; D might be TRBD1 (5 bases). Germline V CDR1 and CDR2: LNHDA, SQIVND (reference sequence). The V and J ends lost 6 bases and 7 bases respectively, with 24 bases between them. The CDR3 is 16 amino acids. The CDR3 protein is CASSPGRGTSPFEAFF. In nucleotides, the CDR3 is TGTGCCAGTAGCCCCGGACGGGGGACCTCCCCGTTTGAAGCTTTCTTT.

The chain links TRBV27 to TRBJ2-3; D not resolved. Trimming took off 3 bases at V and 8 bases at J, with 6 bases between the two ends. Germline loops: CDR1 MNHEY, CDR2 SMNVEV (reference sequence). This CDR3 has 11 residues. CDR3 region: CASSFPPTQYF. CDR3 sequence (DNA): TGTGCCAGCAGTTTCCCTCCTACGCAGTATTTT.

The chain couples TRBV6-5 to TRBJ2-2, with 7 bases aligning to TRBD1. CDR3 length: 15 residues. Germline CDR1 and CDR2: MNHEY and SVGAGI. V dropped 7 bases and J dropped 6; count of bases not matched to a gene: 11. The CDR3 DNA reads TGTGCCAGCAAAATCTTCAAGGGGGCGCCCGGGGAGCTGTTTTTT. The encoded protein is CASKIFKGAPGELFF.

CDR3: CASSEYNSPLHF. CDR3 DNA: TGTGCCAGCAGCGAGTATAATTCACCCCTCCACTTT. V usage is TRBV7-2 and J usage is TRBJ1-6; D is unclear. CDR3 size: 12 residues. Trimming left V 5 bases short and J 4 bases short, with 3 bases between. Germline CDR1 SGHTA, CDR2 FQGNSA.

The CDR3 loop is CASSLAPRARYEQYF. The CDR3 DNA is TGTGCCAGCAGCTTAGCCCCGCGGGCCCGATACGAGCAGTACTTC. The chain employs TRBV7-2 and TRBJ2-7; TRBD2 is a possible D gene (5 bases). Trimming pared 0 bases from V and 4 bases from J, leaving 13 bases between. The CDR3 spans 15 residues. In germline, CDR1 is SGHTA, CDR2 FQGNSA.

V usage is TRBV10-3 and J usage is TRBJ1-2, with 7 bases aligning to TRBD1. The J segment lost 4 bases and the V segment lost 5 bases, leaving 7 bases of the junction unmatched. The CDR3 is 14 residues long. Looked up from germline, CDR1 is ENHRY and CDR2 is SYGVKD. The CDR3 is CAISKGTETYGYTF. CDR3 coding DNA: TGTGCCATCAGTAAAGGGACAGAGACCTATGGCTACACCTTC.

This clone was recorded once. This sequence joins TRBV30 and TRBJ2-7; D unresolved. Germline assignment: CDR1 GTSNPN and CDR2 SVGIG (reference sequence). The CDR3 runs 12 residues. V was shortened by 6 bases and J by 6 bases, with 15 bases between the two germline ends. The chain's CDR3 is CACRTRVREQYF. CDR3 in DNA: TGTGCCTGCCGAACTCGGGTCCGCGAGCAGTACTTC. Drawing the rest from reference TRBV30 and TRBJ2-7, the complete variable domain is SQTIHQWPATLVQPVGSPLSLECTVEGTSNPNLYWYRQAAGRGLQLLFYSVGIGQISSEVPQNLSASRPQDRQFILSSKKLLLSDSGFYLCACRTRVREQYFGPGTRLTVT.